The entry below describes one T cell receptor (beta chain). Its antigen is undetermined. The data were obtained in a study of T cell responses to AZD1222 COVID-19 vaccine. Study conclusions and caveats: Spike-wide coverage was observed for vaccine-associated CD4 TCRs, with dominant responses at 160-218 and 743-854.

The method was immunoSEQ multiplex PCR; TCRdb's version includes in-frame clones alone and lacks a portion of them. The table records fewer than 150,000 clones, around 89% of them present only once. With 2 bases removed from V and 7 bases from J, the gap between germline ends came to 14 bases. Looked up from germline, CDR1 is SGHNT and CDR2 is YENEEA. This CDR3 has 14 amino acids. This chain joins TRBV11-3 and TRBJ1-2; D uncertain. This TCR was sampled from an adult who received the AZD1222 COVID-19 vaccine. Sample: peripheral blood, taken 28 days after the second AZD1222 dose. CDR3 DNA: TGTGCCAGCAGCTTATCGGGCACTGTCGGTGGCTACACCTTC. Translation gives CASSLSGTVGGYTF.